The clone carrying this T cell receptor (beta chain) was detected ten times or more. Its matching antigen is unknown. These data are taken from a study of early T cells in non-severe SARS-CoV-2 infection. About the study: Whole-blood bulk RNA, unsorted, was sequenced, and chains were unpaired. Broader study findings: A preference for anti-spike CD8 responses marked VDJdb matching, which missed private and CD4 specificities.

TCRdb reprocessed the 5' RACE reads with MiXCR, giving one entry per CDR3 protein. The repertoire holds some 80,000 distinct CDR3 sequences, about 12% seen once, with around 3.6% in the top ten. Sequenced sample: whole blood. The sequence was obtained from an adult who was a healthcare worker with PCR-confirmed SARS-CoV-2 infection or an uninfected control (not recorded which).

DNA of the CDR3: TGTGCCAGCAGTTTGGGGCGGTATAGCAATCAGCCCCAGCATTTT. This encodes CASSLGRYSNQPQHF. The V gene is TRBV28, the J gene TRBJ1-5; tentative D call: TRBD1 (5 bases). V shed 3 bases and J shed 0 bases, with 9 bases lying between them. This CDR3 contains 15 residues. CDR1 MDHEN and CDR2 SYDVKM come from the germline V gene.